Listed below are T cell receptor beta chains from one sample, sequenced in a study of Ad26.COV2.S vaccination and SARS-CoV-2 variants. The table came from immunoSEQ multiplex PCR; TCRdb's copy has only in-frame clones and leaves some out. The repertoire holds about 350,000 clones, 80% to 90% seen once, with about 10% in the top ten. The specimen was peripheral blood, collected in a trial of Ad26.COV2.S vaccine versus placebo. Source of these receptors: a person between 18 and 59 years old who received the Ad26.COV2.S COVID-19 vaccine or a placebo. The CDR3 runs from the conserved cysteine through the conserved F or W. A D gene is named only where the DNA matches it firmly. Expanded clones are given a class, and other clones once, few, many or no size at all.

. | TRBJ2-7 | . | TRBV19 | TGTGCCAGTAGTTTTTGGGTCGGGACGCGCGAGCAGTACTTC | CASSFWVGTREQYF
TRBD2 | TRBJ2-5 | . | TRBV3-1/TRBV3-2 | TGTGCCAGCAGCCAAAACCAGGGACTAGCGGAAGAGACCCAGTACTTC | CASSQNQGLAEETQYF
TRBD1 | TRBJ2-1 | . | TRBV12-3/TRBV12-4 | TGTGCCAGCAGTTTAGCGGGGACAGGGGAGGGGTTCTTC | CASSLAGTGEGFF
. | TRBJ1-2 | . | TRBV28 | TGTGCCAGCAGTTGGGGGGCGGGAGTAGCTAACTATGGCTACACCTTC | CASSWGAGVANYGYTF
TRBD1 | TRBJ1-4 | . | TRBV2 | TGTGCCAGCAGTGAACCGAGGACAGGGGGGAATGAAAAACTGTTTTTT | CASSEPRTGGNEKLFF
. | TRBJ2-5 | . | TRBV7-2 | TGTGCCAGCAGCCCTCTGGTGAGAGAAGAGACCCAGTACTTC | CASSPLVREETQYF
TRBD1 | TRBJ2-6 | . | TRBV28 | TGTGCCAGCAGTACGGGACAGACCCGCTCTGGGGCCAACGTCCTGACTTTC | CASSTGQTRSGANVLTF
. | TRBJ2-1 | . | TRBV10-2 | TGCGCCAGCAGTCCCCTAAGCTCCTACAATGAGCAGTTCTTC | CASSPLSSYNEQFF
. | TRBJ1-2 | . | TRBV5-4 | TGTGCCAGCAGCTTGGATGGGCGAGGGGGCTACACCTTC | CASSLDGRGGYTF
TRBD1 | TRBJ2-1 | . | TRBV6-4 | TGTGCCAGCAGTGAGACCGGGACAGGGGTCTACAATGAGCAGTTCTTC | CASSETGTGVYNEQFF
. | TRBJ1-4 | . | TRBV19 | TGTGCCAGTAGTACCGGGGGGGTTGGAACTAATGAAAAACTGTTTTTT | CASSTGGVGTNEKLFF
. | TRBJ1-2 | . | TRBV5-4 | TGTGCCAGCAGCTTTGAACTGGGCAACTATGGCTACACCTTC | CASSFELGNYGYTF
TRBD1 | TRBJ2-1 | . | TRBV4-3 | TGCGCCAGCAGCCAAGGCATCGGGACAGGGGACAATGAGCAGTTCTTC | CASSQGIGTGDNEQFF
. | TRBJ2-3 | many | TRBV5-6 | TGTGCCAGCAGCGTGGGTAGCACAGATACGCAGTATTTT | CASSVGSTDTQYF
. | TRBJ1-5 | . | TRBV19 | TGTGCCAGCCACAATGAGGCTAGGTTCTCCAATCAGCCCCAGCATTTT | CASHNEARFSNQPQHF
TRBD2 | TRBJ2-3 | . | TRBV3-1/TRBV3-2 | TGTGCCAGCAGCCCCATGGCGGGGGAGAGCACAGATACGCAGTATTTT | CASSPMAGESTDTQYF